Listed here are 3 T cell receptor beta chains from one sample, sequenced in a study of cytomegalovirus exposure and HLA in healthy donors. The PCR employed 60 Vbeta primers together with 13 Jbeta primers. TCRdb keeps only in-frame clones here, not all; method: immunoSEQ multiplex PCR. The sample has under 130,000 clones; less than 85% are singletons. The sample comprised PBMCs. These receptor sequences come from a man aged 35 to 55 in good health and CMV-seropositive.

Only a few counts were recorded for this clone. The rearrangement joins TRBV7-8 to TRBJ2-5; TRBD1 aligns across 8 bases. The J segment lost 0 bases and the V segment lost 7 bases, leaving 10 bases of the junction unmatched. The germline gives CDR1 SGHVS, CDR2 FQNEAQ. There are 16 residues in the CDR3. CDR3 bases: TGTGCCAGCATCCCTTCATACAGGGGGGACCAAGAGACCCAGTACTTC. This gives the protein CASIPSYRGDQETQYF.

A remark on this clone: The germline gene is not matched at one end of the junction; a read error may be the cause. The identical CDR3 is also encoded by other nucleotide sequences in the sample. The V call is TRBV30, the J call TRBJ2-3; 8 bases map to TRBD2. Germline V gene lookup returns CDR1 GTSNPN and CDR2 SVGIG (reference sequence). The CDR3 totals 15 residues. The CDR3 DNA reads as TGTGCCTGGAGTGTACGCAGCGGGGGCACGGATACGCAGTATTTT. This gives the protein CAWSVRSGGTDTQYF.

The genes are TRBV19 and TRBJ2-7; a weak D match, TRBD2 (6 bases). V was pared by 7 bases and J by 0 bases, with 7 bases between. Germline assignment: CDR1 LNHDA and CDR2 SQIVND (reference sequence). The CDR3 contains 12 residues. The CDR3 loop is CASIGGSYEQYF. The CDR3 nucleotides read TGTGCCAGTATCGGGGGCTCCTACGAGCAGTACTTC.